This T cell receptor (beta chain) was recorded in a study of graft-versus-host responses after intestinal transplantation. This CDR3 contains 18 residues. Germline-derived CDR1 and CDR2 are SGHDT and YYEEEE. V was trimmed by 4 bases and J by 7 bases, leaving 24 bases between them. TCRdb's table, derived via immunoSEQ multiplex PCR, lists solely in-frame clones and lacks some. The profile shows 130,000 to 150,000 clones, around nine tenths of them singletons. Concerning this clone itself: Its matching antigen is unknown.

Study results and limitations: Within the allografts of patients who had graft-donor T cell macrochimerism, graft-versus-host to host-versus-graft clonal ratios were high. GvH clones detected in recipient marrow included some appearing first in ileum or blood.

This clonotype was obtained from a human donor who received an intestinal transplant. The material sequenced was unstimulated CD4+ T cells sorted from spleen or lymph node cells, taken before intestinal transplant. This chain links TRBV5-6 with TRBJ2-6, with D uncertain. CDR3 bases: TGTGCCAGCAGCCGCCCAGGAACCCAGCTTGTAGGAGCCAACGTCCTGACTTTC. Encoded protein: CASSRPGTQLVGANVLTF.